This T cell receptor (beta chain) stems from a study of blood T cell repertoires in COVID-19. Whole-study context: Spain, Italy and the United States supplied samples that represented acute and convalescent COVID-19. T cells, B-cell-depleted T cells, or PBMCs provided the cDNA or gDNA that served as material.

The repertoire was sequenced with immunoSEQ multiplex PCR; TCRdb's copy has only in-frame clones and lacks some. This sample yields approximately 80,000 clones, of which around 79% are seen a single time; about a sixth belongs to the top ten. Germline V gives CDR1 SGHRS, CDR2 YFSETQ. V lost 1 base and J lost 5; bases outside the gene matches: 5. The CDR3 spans 14 residues. Sequenced sample: peripheral blood. This sequence was found in a human donor in a cohort sampled during active COVID-19. The chain uses TRBV5-1 and TRBJ2-7, with 8 bases identical to TRBD1. The CDR3 protein is CASSLPTGVDEQYF. Written as DNA, the CDR3 is TGCGCCAGCAGCTTGCCGACAGGGGTAGACGAGCAGTACTTC.